The next 2 T cell receptor beta chains were all read from a single sample in a study of blood T cell repertoires in COVID-19 (dated by TCRdb to the early 2020s). Libraries were made using the immunoSEQ multiplex PCR assay. Sourced from immuneACCESS, this table was stored by TCRdb with only in-frame sequences that have V and J called. A share of the clones is absent; for the studies checked, an unresolved V gene accounts for under half, and the remainder has no known explanation. The sample yields 140,000 to 150,000 clones; approximately 84% were counted once. The top ten hold around 1.8% of the sample. The source material was peripheral blood. The receptor source for this set is a woman in her fifties or sixties with acute or convalescent COVID-19.

The chain carries TRBV6-2 or TRBV6-3 and TRBJ2-1; D not resolved. The ends were cut back, 5 bases at V and 0 bases at J, with 2 bases in the middle. The germline V gene has CDR1 MNHEY and CDR2 SVGEGT. The CDR3 contains 12 residues. CDR3 residues: CASSRSYNEQFF. CDR3 nucleotide sequence: TGTGCCAGCAGTCGCTCCTACAATGAGCAGTTCTTC.

V is TRBV10-2 and J is TRBJ2-3; no reliable D call. V gave up 3 bases and J gave up 6 bases, with 7 bases separating them. CDR3 length equals 12 residues. Germline CDR1 is WSHSY and CDR2 is SAAADI. The CDR3 DNA sequence: TGCGCCAGCAGTGAATTCCCGGATACGCAGTATTTT. This sequence encodes CASSEFPDTQYF.